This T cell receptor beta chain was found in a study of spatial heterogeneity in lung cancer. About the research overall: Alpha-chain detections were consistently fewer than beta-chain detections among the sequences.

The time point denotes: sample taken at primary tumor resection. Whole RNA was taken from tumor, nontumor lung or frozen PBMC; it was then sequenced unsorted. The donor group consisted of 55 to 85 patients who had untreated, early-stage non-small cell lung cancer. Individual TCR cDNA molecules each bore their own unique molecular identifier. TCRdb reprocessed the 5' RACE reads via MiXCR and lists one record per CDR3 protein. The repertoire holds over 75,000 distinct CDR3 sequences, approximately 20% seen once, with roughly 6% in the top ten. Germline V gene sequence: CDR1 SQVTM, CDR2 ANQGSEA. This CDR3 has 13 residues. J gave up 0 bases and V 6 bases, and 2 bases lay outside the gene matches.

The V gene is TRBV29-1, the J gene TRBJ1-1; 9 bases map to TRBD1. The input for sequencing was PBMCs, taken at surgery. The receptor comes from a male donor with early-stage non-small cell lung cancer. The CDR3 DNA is TGCAGCGTGAGGGACAGGGTGAACACTGAAGCTTTCTTT. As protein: CSVRDRVNTEAFF.